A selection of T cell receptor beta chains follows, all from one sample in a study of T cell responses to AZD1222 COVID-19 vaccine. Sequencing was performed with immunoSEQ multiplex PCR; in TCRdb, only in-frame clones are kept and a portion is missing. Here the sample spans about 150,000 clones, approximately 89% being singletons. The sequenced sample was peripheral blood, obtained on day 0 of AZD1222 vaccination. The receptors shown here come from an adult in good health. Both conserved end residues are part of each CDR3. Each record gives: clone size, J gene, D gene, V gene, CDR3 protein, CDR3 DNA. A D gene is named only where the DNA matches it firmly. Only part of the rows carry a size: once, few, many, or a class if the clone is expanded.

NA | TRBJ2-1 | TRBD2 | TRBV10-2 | CASRGLAGSYNEQFF | TGCGCCAGCAGAGGACTAGCGGGCTCCTACAATGAGCAGTTCTTC
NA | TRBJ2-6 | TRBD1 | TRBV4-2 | CASSQGETGAGANVLTF | TGTGCCAGCAGCCAGGGGGAGACAGGGGCTGGGGCCAACGTCCTGACTTTC
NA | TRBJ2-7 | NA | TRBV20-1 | CSASYGPRGEQYF | TGCAGTGCTAGTTATGGACCGAGGGGGGAGCAGTACTTC
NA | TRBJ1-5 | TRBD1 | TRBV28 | CASSLVGGGANQPQHF | TGTGCCAGCAGTTTAGTAGGAGGGGGCGCAAATCAGCCCCAGCATTTT
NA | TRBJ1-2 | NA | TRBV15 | CATSRVQNYGYTF | TGTGCCACCAGCAGAGTACAGAACTATGGCTACACCTTC
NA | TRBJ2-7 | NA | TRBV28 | CASSPPGSLYEQYF | TGTGCCAGCAGTCCCCCCGGGTCCCTCTACGAGCAGTACTTC
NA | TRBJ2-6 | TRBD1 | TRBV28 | CASSFRQGSSSGANVLTF | TGTGCCAGCAGTTTCCGACAGGGGTCTAGCTCTGGGGCCAACGTCCTGACTTTC
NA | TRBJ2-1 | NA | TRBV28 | CASSLTGTYNEQFF | TGTGCCAGCAGTTTAACAGGGACCTACAATGAGCAGTTCTTC
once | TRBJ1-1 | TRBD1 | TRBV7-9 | CASSPGQGALNTEAFF | TGTGCCAGCAGCCCAGGACAGGGGGCGCTGAACACTGAAGCTTTCTTT
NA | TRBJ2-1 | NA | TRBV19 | CASSIGMSSYNEQFF | TGTGCCAGTAGTATAGGGATGAGCTCCTACAATGAGCAGTTCTTC